This T cell receptor (beta chain) was found in a study of early T cells in non-severe SARS-CoV-2 infection. In this sample, this clonotype turned up many times. The V end lost 4 bases, the J end lost 0 bases, and 2 bases lay between the germline ends. This CDR3 region has 12 residues. Via MiXCR, TCRdb re-called the 5' RACE reads, giving one row per CDR3 protein. The sample lists around 35,000 distinct CDR3 sequences, approximately 5.9% occurring once. The chain employs TRBV12-3 or TRBV12-4 and TRBJ2-3; D unclear. The clonotype originates from an adult who was a healthcare worker with PCR-confirmed SARS-CoV-2 infection or an uninfected control (not recorded which). Sequenced material: whole blood. CDR3 DNA: TGTGCCAGCAGTTCTAGCACAGATACGCAGTATTTT. This codes for CASSSSTDTQYF.